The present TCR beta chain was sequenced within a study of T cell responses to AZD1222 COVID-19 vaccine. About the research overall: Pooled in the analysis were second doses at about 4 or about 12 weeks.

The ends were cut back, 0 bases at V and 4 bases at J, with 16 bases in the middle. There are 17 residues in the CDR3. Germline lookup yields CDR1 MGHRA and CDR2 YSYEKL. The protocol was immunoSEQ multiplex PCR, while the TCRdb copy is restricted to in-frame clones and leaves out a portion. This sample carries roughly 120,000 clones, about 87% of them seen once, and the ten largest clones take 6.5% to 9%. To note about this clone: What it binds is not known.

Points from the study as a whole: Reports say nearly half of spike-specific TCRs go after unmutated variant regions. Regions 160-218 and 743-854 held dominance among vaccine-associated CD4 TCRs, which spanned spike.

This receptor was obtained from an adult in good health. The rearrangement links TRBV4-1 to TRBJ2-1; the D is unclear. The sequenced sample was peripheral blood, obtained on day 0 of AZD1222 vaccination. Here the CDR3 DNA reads TGCGCCAGCAGCCAAGATAGGTTGGCGCCCCTATACAATGAGCAGTTCTTC. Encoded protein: CASSQDRLAPLYNEQFF.